Reported below is one TCR beta chain. V lost 4 bases to trimming and J lost 9 bases; unmatched junction nucleotides: 17. Per the germline V gene, CDR1 is LNHDA and CDR2 is SQIVND (reference sequence). This CDR3 contains 17 residues. The data were produced by immunoSEQ multiplex PCR, yet TCRdb's version contains in-frame clones alone and is incomplete. In the table there are more than 150,000 clones, roughly nine tenths of which are singletons. These data come from a study of blood T cell repertoires in COVID-19. Sequences were obtained from peripheral blood. The rearrangement uses TRBV19 and TRBJ2-1, with 8 bases matching TRBD2. This receptor was taken from a man aged 65 to 79 with active or convalescent COVID-19. Written as DNA, the CDR3 is TGTGCCAGTAGTACCCTTAAGACTAGCGTTGGTTACGGTGAGCAGTTCTTC. Protein sequence: CASSTLKTSVGYGEQFF.